The table lists the clone carrying this TCR beta chain with a few counts. What it binds is unknown. This entry comes from a study of T cell repertoires in cytomegalovirus infection. Germline V lookup: CDR1 MGHRA, CDR2 YSYEKL. CDR3 length: 14 residues. The V end was cut by 3 bases, the J end by 0 bases, with 7 bases between. TCRdb reanalysed the reads using MiXCR and keeps one entry per CDR3 protein. The sample lists 230,000 or so distinct CDR3 sequences; less than 50% were seen once. This chain links TRBV4-1 with TRBJ2-3; no reliable D call. The sequence was collected from a human donor in good health (CMV status not recorded). Some clones in this sample may be carry-over from other donors' samples. Sequencing was performed on CD8+ T cells from cultured PBMCs, taken from culture after CMV antigen stimulation. The CDR3 nucleotides are TGCGCCAGCAGCCACCGGGCTAGCACAGATACGCAGTATTTT. This translates into CASSHRASTDTQYF.